The 21 T cell receptor beta chains in this list originate from one sample, sequenced in a study of blood T cell repertoires in COVID-19. Sequencing was performed with immunoSEQ multiplex PCR; in TCRdb, only in-frame clones are kept and a portion is missing. This sample has fewer than 100,000 clones, with about four fifths found just once. The material sequenced was peripheral blood. The receptors derive from an older man with acute or convalescent COVID-19.

This sequence joins TRBV7-9 and TRBJ2-7; 10 bases agree with TRBD2. The CDR3 totals 13 residues. Germline assignment: CDR1 SEHNR and CDR2 FQNEAQ (reference sequence). The J segment lost 6 bases and the V segment lost 5 bases, leaving 4 bases of the junction unmatched. The chain's CDR3 is CASSPGTSAEQYF. The CDR3 DNA sequence: TGTGCCAGCAGCCCCGGGACTAGCGCCGAGCAGTACTTC.

Here the CDR3 DNA reads TGTGCCAGCAGACTACAGGAGAACCATGGCTACACCTTC. The encoded protein is CASRLQENHGYTF. V is TRBV2 and J is TRBJ1-2; D might be TRBD1 (5 bases). CDR1 is SNHLY, CDR2 FYNNEI, per germline. Trimming removed 6 bases at V and 6 bases at J, with 14 bases between. The CDR3 is 13 residues long.

The rearrangement uses TRBV2 and TRBJ2-7, with a tentative D call TRBD2 (5 bases). Germline CDR1 reads SNHLY; CDR2 reads FYNNEI. This CDR3 is built from 14 residues. The V end was cut by 4 bases, the J end by 1 base, with 11 bases between. In DNA form, the CDR3 reads TGTGCCAGCAGTGCCCGGGCGGGTTCCTACGAGCAGTACTTC. As protein: CASSARAGSYEQYF.

This clone appeared once. The rearrangement links TRBV19 to TRBJ1-5; 7 bases map to TRBD1. Germline V lookup: CDR1 LNHDA, CDR2 SQIVND (reference sequence). With V trimmed by 2 bases and J by 5 bases, 9 bases remained unmatched. CDR3 length equals 16 residues. The CDR3, as DNA: TGTGCCAGTAGTATATTGGGCAACAGGGGCGATCAGCCCCAGCATTTT. The encoded protein is CASSILGNRGDQPQHF.

This chain uses TRBV7-8 with TRBJ1-5; D ambiguous. V dropped 2 bases and J dropped 6 bases, with 8 bases sitting between them. The CDR3 consists of 13 residues. Germline CDR1 reads SGHVS; CDR2 reads FQNEAQ. CDR3 sequence (DNA): TGTGCCAGCAGCTTACTGGGGAGTCAGCCCCAGCATTTT. This sequence encodes CASSLLGSQPQHF.

Worth noting for this clone: One junction end does not reproduce the germline sequence, and a read error may be involved. This chain links TRBV7-7 with TRBJ1-3, with 8 nucleotides matching TRBD1. The CDR3 spans 13 residues. In germline, CDR1 is SSHAT, CDR2 FNYEAQ (reference sequence). In DNA, the CDR3 is TGTGCTAGCAGCCCCACAGGGGGGAGGACCATATATTTT. Protein product: CASSPTGGRTIYF.

The chain joins TRBV20-1 to TRBJ2-5, with 10 bases aligning to TRBD1. The V gene's germline CDR1 is DFQATT and CDR2 SNEGSKA (reference sequence). The CDR3 is made up of 15 amino acids. The junction had 8 bases not matched to a gene; V was cut back by 3 bases and J by 4 bases. The CDR3 loop reads CSASRTGGLGETQYF. As DNA, the CDR3 is TGCAGTGCTAGTAGGACAGGGGGTTTGGGAGAGACCCAGTACTTC.

This clone appeared a single time. The chain carries TRBV12-3 or TRBV12-4 and TRBJ2-7; D might be TRBD2 (5 bases). The CDR3 consists of 13 residues. Trimming cost V 9 bases and J 2 bases, with 14 bases left between them. CDR3 DNA sequence: TGTGCCAGTAAAGGGTCGGGAACCTACGAGCAGTACTTC. Translating gives CASKGSGTYEQYF.

V is TRBV27 and J is TRBJ1-1; D possibly corresponds to TRBD1 (6 bases). CDR3 length: 13 amino acids. V was cut by 6 bases and J by 5 bases, with 13 bases left in between. Germline CDR1 and CDR2: MNHEY and SMNVEV (reference sequence). Here the CDR3 DNA reads TGTGCCAGCAGATCCACAGGGTGGACTGAAGCTTTCTTT. Residues: CASRSTGWTEAFF.

This clone was seen only a few times. The CDR3 loop reads CASRDRSSGNTIYF. The CDR3 bases are TGTGCCAGCAGAGACAGGAGCTCTGGAAACACCATATATTTT. V gene TRBV6-5 combines with J gene TRBJ1-3; tentatively, D is TRBD1 (6 bases). The CDR3 consists of 14 residues. Germline V gene lookup returns CDR1 MNHEY and CDR2 SVGAGI. V gave up 6 bases and J gave up 0 bases, with 9 bases separating them.

The chain uses TRBV18 and TRBJ1-6; D may be TRBD1 (6 bases). Per germline, CDR1 KGHSH and CDR2 LQKENI. The CDR3 length is 18 residues. Trimming removed 2 bases from V and 10 bases from J, with 24 bases in between. CDR3 loop: CASSPTGGQTVLSSPLHF. The CDR3 bases are TGTGCCAGCTCACCAACCGGGGGGCAAACAGTATTAAGCTCACCCCTCCACTTT. The variable domain in full, completed from reference TRBV18 and TRBJ1-6, reads NAGVMQNPRHLVRRRGQEARLRCSPMKGHSHVYWYRQLPEEGLKFMVYLQKENIIDESGMPKERFSAEFPKEGPSILRIQQVVRGDSAAYFCASSPTGGQTVLSSPLHFGNGTRLTVT.

The chain is built from TRBV11-3 and TRBJ2-5, with a tentative D call TRBD2 (6 bases). V lost 2 bases to trimming and J lost 3 bases, with 19 bases between them. The CDR3 is 17 amino acids. Germline lookup yields CDR1 SGHNT and CDR2 YENEEA. CDR3 sequence reads: CASSLRMAGLRKETQYF. In DNA, the CDR3 is TGTGCCAGCAGCTTAAGGATGGCGGGACTGAGGAAAGAGACCCAGTACTTC.

This clone was counted a single time. The chain links TRBV6-5 to TRBJ2-2; D is unresolved. The CDR3 extends over 13 amino acids. Germline V lookup: CDR1 MNHEY, CDR2 SVGAGI. Trimming stripped 2 bases from V and 7 bases from J, with 8 bases between. This chain's CDR3 is CASSYAGGGELFF. In nucleotides, the CDR3 is TGTGCCAGCAGTTACGCCGGCGGCGGGGAGCTGTTTTTT.

The J gene is TRBJ1-2, the V gene TRBV27; no reliable D call. V lost 6 bases, J lost 4 bases, and 15 bases lay in between. Germline lookup yields CDR1 MNHEY and CDR2 SMNVEV (reference sequence). The CDR3 has 14 amino acids. CDR3: CASRERGTGYGYTF. CDR3 in DNA: TGTGCCAGCAGAGAACGGGGTACGGGCTATGGCTACACCTTC.

This clone was seen a single time. The rearrangement uses TRBV5-4 and TRBJ2-2; TRBD1 matches 10 bases. Germline lookup yields CDR1 SGHNT and CDR2 YYREEE (reference sequence). This CDR3 has 16 residues. V was clipped by 4 bases and J by 3 bases; unmatched bases: 6. CDR3 nucleotides: TGTGCCAGCAGCACCAGGACAGGGGGGGACACCGGGGAGCTGTTTTTT. It encodes CASSTRTGGDTGELFF.

This clone was seen only a few times. This chain links TRBV30 with TRBJ1-4, with D unclear. Trimming cost V 4 bases and J 0 bases, with 9 bases left between them. This CDR3 is 14 amino acids long. Germline V gene lookup returns CDR1 GTSNPN and CDR2 SVGIG (reference sequence). Here the CDR3 DNA reads TGTGCCTGGACAATCCCAGCAACTAATGAAAAACTGTTTTTT. Translated: CAWTIPATNEKLFF. The full variable domain, in which reference TRBV30 and TRBJ1-4 provide the parts outside the CDR3, is SQTIHQWPATLVQPVGSPLSLECTVEGTSNPNLYWYRQAAGRGLQLLFYSVGIGQISSEVPQNLSASRPQDRQFILSSKKLLLSDSGFYLCAWTIPATNEKLFFGSGTQLSVL.

The rearrangement uses TRBV18 and TRBJ2-2, with TRBD1 identical over 7 bases. Germline assignment: CDR1 KGHSH and CDR2 LQKENI. The ends lost 1 base at V and 5 bases at J; junction bases unmatched: 4. This CDR3 spans 15 amino acids. The chain's CDR3 is CASSPQGAGTGELFF. The CDR3 DNA reads TGTGCCAGCTCACCACAGGGGGCAGGGACCGGGGAGCTGTTTTTT.

Only one count was recorded for this clone. The chain couples TRBV6-1 to TRBJ2-1, with TRBD1 matching 8 bases. Germline lookup yields CDR1 MNHNS and CDR2 SASEGT. V was clipped by 2 bases and J by 15 bases; unmatched bases: 12. The CDR3 sequence is 14 residues long. The CDR3 coding sequence is TGTGCCAGCAGTGAATCCAATCTCGGACAGGGTCGGTTCTTC. Translating gives CASSESNLGQGRFF.

This clone came up a few times. The chain couples TRBV19 to TRBJ1-6, with D tentatively TRBD1 (5 bases). Germline CDR1 LNHDA, CDR2 SQIVND (reference sequence). The ends were cut back, 0 bases at V and 7 bases at J, with 19 bases in the middle. The CDR3 covers 18 residues. CDR3 nucleotide sequence: TGTGCCAGTAGTATAGAGTGGGGGGGTTCCCCTCGCAATTCACCCCTCCACTTT. Protein: CASSIEWGGSPRNSPLHF.

CDR3 coding DNA: TGTGCCAGCAGTTCCTTGGACAGGTTACTAGCGGGAGTAGCCAAAAACATTCAGTACTTC. This sequence encodes CASSSLDRLLAGVAKNIQYF. The chain recombines TRBV28 with TRBJ2-4, with 11 positions matching TRBD2. The germline gives CDR1 MDHEN, CDR2 SYDVKM. V gave up 4 bases and J gave up 0 bases; unmatched junction bases: 14. There are 20 residues in the CDR3.

DNA of the CDR3: TGTGCCTGGAGTGTTGCACAGTTAAGACTGTTTTTT. This gives the protein CAWSVAQLRLFF. The chain has TRBV30 and TRBJ1-4; no clear D. Deletions cut 0 bases from V and 13 bases from J, with 12 bases between. CDR3 length: 12 residues. From germline, CDR1 is GTSNPN and CDR2 SVGIG (reference sequence).